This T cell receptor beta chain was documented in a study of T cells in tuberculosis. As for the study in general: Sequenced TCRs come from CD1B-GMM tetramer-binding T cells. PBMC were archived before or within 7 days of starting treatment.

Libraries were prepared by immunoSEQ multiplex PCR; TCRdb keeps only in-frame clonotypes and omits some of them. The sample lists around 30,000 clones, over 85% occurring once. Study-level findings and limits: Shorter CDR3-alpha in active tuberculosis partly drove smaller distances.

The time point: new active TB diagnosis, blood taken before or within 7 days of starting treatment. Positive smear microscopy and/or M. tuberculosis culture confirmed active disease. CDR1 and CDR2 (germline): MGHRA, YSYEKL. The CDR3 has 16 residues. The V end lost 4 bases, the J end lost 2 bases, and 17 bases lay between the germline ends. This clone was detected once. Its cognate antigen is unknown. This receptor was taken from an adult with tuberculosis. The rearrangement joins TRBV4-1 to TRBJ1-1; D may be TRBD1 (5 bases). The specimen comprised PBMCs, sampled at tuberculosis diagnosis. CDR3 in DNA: TGCGCCAGCAGCCCGATCCCGGGGGTGAGCAACACTGAAGCTTTCTTT. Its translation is CASSPIPGVSNTEAFF.